This TCR beta chain stems from a study of T-cell reconstitution after alpha-beta-depleted transplantation in children. Study-wide findings and caveats: Hyperexpanded clones declined; after one year, newly produced T cells mostly supplied diversity.

TCRbeta library preparation incorporated unique molecular identifiers. MiXCR, run by TCRdb on the PCR reads, gives a single entry per CDR3 protein. The data show 450,000 to 700,000 distinct CDR3 sequences, over 20% seen once. Comment on this clonotype: Its specificity is not known.

The V gene's germline CDR1 is MNHEY and CDR2 SMNVEV (reference sequence). This CDR3 is built from 15 residues. V was shortened by 0 bases and J by 8 bases, with 15 bases between the two germline ends. Sample: PBMCs, taken before TCRalphabeta/CD19-depleted stem cell transplant. The chain carries TRBV27 and TRBJ2-3; D is possibly TRBD1 (6 bases). This TCR came from a boy younger than two with Wiskott-Aldrich syndrome, due to receive a stem cell transplant. CDR3 sequence reads: CASSLSAIGRGTQYF. CDR3 bases: TGTGCCAGCAGTTTATCCGCGATCGGCAGGGGTACGCAGTATTTT.